This T cell receptor (beta chain) was sequenced for a study of PD-1 blockade in classical Hodgkin lymphoma. In germline, CDR1 is LNHDA, CDR2 SQIVND (reference sequence). This CDR3 has 13 amino acids. Trimming shortened V by 5 bases and J by 2 bases, and 10 bases separated the two germline ends. Every one of the patients relapsed after autologous stem cell transplantation (brentuximab vedotin exposure was variable). It was by magnetic negative selection that CD8+ T cells were isolated from thawed PBMCs. The protocol was immunoSEQ multiplex PCR, while the TCRdb copy is restricted to in-frame clones and leaves out a portion. This table holds some 10,000 clones, more than 70% found once.

The sample was CD8+ T cells from blood, taken at baseline. This receptor was identified in a human donor with classical Hodgkin lymphoma. The chain links TRBV19 to TRBJ2-7; a possible D gene is TRBD1 (6 bases). This chain's CDR3 is CASSGDIAYEQYF. The CDR3 DNA reads as TGTGCCAGTAGTGGGGACATCGCCTACGAGCAGTACTTC.